These T cell receptor beta chains were read from a single sample in a study of T-cell reconstitution after alpha-beta-depleted transplantation in children. MiXCR, applied by TCRdb to the PCR reads, yields one record per CDR3 protein. The sample consists of about 17,000 distinct CDR3 sequences, under 6.5% of them appearing once. The sequencing here drew on PBMCs, taken before TCRalphabeta/CD19-depleted stem cell transplant. These receptors originate from a boy younger than 18 with acute lymphoblastic leukemia, due to receive a stem cell transplant. The CDR3 runs from the conserved cysteine through the conserved F or W. Fields, in order: V gene, D gene, clone size, J gene, CDR3 protein, CDR3 DNA. D genes are given only for firm matches. Size tells how often a clone was seen (once, few, many) or the class of an expanded clone, and some rows leave it out.

v_gene: TRBV6-5; d_gene: TRBD1; abundance: many; j_gene: TRBJ1-5; CDR3aa: CASSLNRGSNQPQHF; CDR3nt: TGTGCCAGCAGTTTAAACAGGGGCAGCAATCAGCCCCAGCATTTT
v_gene: TRBV28; d_gene: TRBD1; abundance: many; j_gene: TRBJ2-6; CDR3aa: CASSGRGPGANVLTF; CDR3nt: TGTGCCAGCAGCGGCAGGGGGCCTGGGGCCAACGTCCTGACTTTC
v_gene: TRBV3-1; d_gene: -; abundance: -; j_gene: TRBJ2-1; CDR3aa: CATSTHGPSYNEQFF; CDR3nt: TGTGCCACCTCCACGCACGGCCCTAGCTACAATGAGCAGTTCTTC
v_gene: TRBV4-1; d_gene: -; abundance: medium-sized; j_gene: TRBJ2-7; CDR3aa: CASSQDRDSAPERYF; CDR3nt: TGCGCCAGCAGCCAAGACCGGGACTCCGCTCCCGAGCGGTACTTC
v_gene: TRBV15; d_gene: -; abundance: few; j_gene: TRBJ1-4; CDR3aa: CATSRGGGNEKLFF; CDR3nt: TGTGCCACCAGCAGAGGGGGGGGCAATGAAAAACTGTTTTTT
v_gene: TRBV12-3/TRBV12-4; d_gene: TRBD2; abundance: many; j_gene: TRBJ2-6; CDR3aa: CASSLETSGWFGANVLTF; CDR3nt: TGTGCCAGCAGTTTAGAGACTAGCGGTTGGTTTGGGGCCAACGTCCTGACTTTC
v_gene: TRBV7-2; d_gene: TRBD2; abundance: many; j_gene: TRBJ2-1; CDR3aa: CASSFVGGQEEQFF; CDR3nt: TGTGCCAGCAGCTTTGTGGGAGGGCAGGAAGAGCAGTTCTTC
v_gene: TRBV4-2; d_gene: -; abundance: many; j_gene: TRBJ2-1; CDR3aa: CASSRTGDLSYNEQFF; CDR3nt: TGTGCCAGCAGCCGGACGGGGGACCTCTCCTACAATGAGCAGTTCTTC
v_gene: TRBV20-1; d_gene: -; abundance: many; j_gene: TRBJ2-7; CDR3aa: CSARGRRGWVYEQYF; CDR3nt: TGCAGTGCTAGAGGGAGGCGGGGTTGGGTGTACGAGCAGTACTTC
v_gene: TRBV28; d_gene: -; abundance: many; j_gene: TRBJ1-4; CDR3aa: CASSLRSPTNEKLFF; CDR3nt: TGTGCCAGCAGTTTACGGTCCCCGACTAATGAAAAACTGTTTTTT
v_gene: TRBV12-3/TRBV12-4; d_gene: -; abundance: many; j_gene: TRBJ1-1; CDR3aa: CASTLGATEAFF; CDR3nt: TGTGCCAGCACTTTAGGGGCCACTGAAGCTTTCTTT
v_gene: TRBV7-9; d_gene: -; abundance: many; j_gene: TRBJ2-7; CDR3aa: CASSLSWGSGSYEQYF; CDR3nt: TGTGCCAGCAGCTTAAGTTGGGGTAGCGGTTCCTACGAGCAGTACTTC
v_gene: TRBV19; d_gene: -; abundance: many; j_gene: TRBJ1-5; CDR3aa: CASSIDFGQVSQPQHF; CDR3nt: TGTGCCAGTAGTATAGATTTCGGGCAGGTCAGTCAGCCCCAGCATTTT
v_gene: TRBV14; d_gene: TRBD1; abundance: many; j_gene: TRBJ1-2; CDR3aa: CASSQDQGAWYGYTF; CDR3nt: TGTGCCAGCAGCCAAGATCAGGGGGCCTGGTATGGCTACACCTTC
v_gene: TRBV19; d_gene: TRBD1; abundance: many; j_gene: TRBJ1-5; CDR3aa: CASSLDRGTNQPQHF; CDR3nt: TGTGCCAGTAGCCTTGACAGGGGCACCAATCAGCCCCAGCATTTT
v_gene: TRBV6-5; d_gene: -; abundance: many; j_gene: TRBJ2-6; CDR3aa: CASTTHSGANVLTF; CDR3nt: TGTGCCAGCACTACCCACTCTGGGGCCAACGTCCTGACTTTC
v_gene: TRBV2; d_gene: TRBD1; abundance: many; j_gene: TRBJ1-6; CDR3aa: CASTLGGQYNSPLHF; CDR3nt: TGTGCCAGCACCTTAGGGGGACAGTACAATTCACCCCTCCACTTT